The present TCR beta chain was sequenced within a study of HIV-infected patients and healthy controls. TCRdb passed the 5' RACE reads through MiXCR, listing each CDR3 protein once. Among more than 15,000 distinct CDR3 sequences, roughly 18% were seen once, and the ten largest hold 33%. CDR3 length: 19 amino acids. Germline CDR1 reads SGHRS; CDR2 reads YFSETQ. J lost 0 bases, V lost 0 bases, and 9 bases had no gene match. This sequence was found in a human donor in good health. The sample taken for sequencing was CD8+ T cells from blood. V and J are TRBV5-1 and TRBJ1-5; 10 bases map to TRBD1. CDR3 in amino acids: CASSLGDRGGPYSNQPQHF. CDR3 nucleotide sequence: TGCGCCAGCAGCTTGGGGGACAGGGGAGGGCCCTATAGCAATCAGCCCCAGCATTTT. Complete variable domain (other parts from reference TRBV5-1 and TRBJ1-5): KAGVTQTPRYLIKTRGQQVTLSCSPISGHRSVSWYQQTPGQGLQFLFEYFSETQRNKGNFPGRFSGRQFSNSRSEMNVSTLELGDSALYLCASSLGDRGGPYSNQPQHFGDGTRLSIL.